These 26 T cell receptor beta chains were sequenced from one sample in a study of shared clonotypes between healthy human individuals. As defined, naive CD8 cells were CD45RO-negative and positively selected for CCR7, with terminally differentiated effector memory CD45RA+ cells excluded. Sequencing used immunoSEQ multiplex PCR; TCRdb keeps in-frame clones, though not all of them. The sample includes around 2,100,000 clones, roughly 94% of them seen just once. The sample consisted of naive CD8+ T cells sorted from blood. Receptors originate from a man between 18 and 29 years old in good health.

To note about this clone: At one of its ends the junction is not consistent with the germline gene, which may arise from a read error. The rearrangement links TRBV19 to TRBJ1-3, with D possibly being TRBD1 (6 bases). CDR1 and CDR2 (germline): LNHDA, SQIVND (reference sequence). The CDR3 extends over 12 amino acids. CDR3 sequence: CASGPTGPLTRF. The DNA of the CDR3 is TGTGCCAGTGGTCCGACAGGACCCCTAACACGGTTT.

The chain combines TRBV5-1 with TRBJ2-5, with TRBD2 as a possible D gene (5 bases). CDR3 size: 17 residues. The germline gives CDR1 SGHRS, CDR2 YFSETQ. Between the trimmed V and J ends, which lost 0 bases and 1 base, there was a span of 16 bases. The CDR3 sequence is CASSLVFGGRPQETQYF. CDR3 DNA sequence: TGCGCCAGCAGCTTGGTGTTCGGCGGGCGACCCCAAGAGACCCAGTACTTC.

As DNA, the CDR3 is TGCGCCAGCAGCTTAGGGACAGGGGCGGTCGAGCAGTACTTC. Translating gives CASSLGTGAVEQYF. This chain joins TRBV5-1 and TRBJ2-7; 10 bases are a match to TRBD1. Germline-derived CDR1 and CDR2 are SGHRS and YFSETQ. The CDR3 runs to 14 residues. After removal of 2 bases from V and 6 bases from J, the junction contained 5 bases not matched to a gene.

J is TRBJ2-5 and V is TRBV9; 7 positions agree with TRBD1. The V and J ends lost 4 bases and 4 bases, in that order; junction bases with no gene match: 10. The V gene's germline CDR1 is SGDLS and CDR2 YYNGEE. The CDR3 is made up of 15 amino acids. The CDR3 nucleotides are TGTGCCAGCAGCCCTTCGGGACAGTATTCAGAGACCCAGTACTTC. Residues: CASSPSGQYSETQYF.

The chain employs TRBV7-8 and TRBJ1-6; D remains ambiguous. Germline CDR1 is SGHVS and CDR2 is FQNEAQ. V was cut by 0 bases and J by 3 bases, with 9 bases left in between. The CDR3 has 16 residues. CDR3 in DNA: TGTGCCAGCAGCTTAGCTGAGGGCTTCTATAATTCACCCCTCCACTTT. Protein sequence: CASSLAEGFYNSPLHF.

The chain joins TRBV5-1 to TRBJ2-7; a possible D gene is TRBD2 (6 bases). V gave up 1 base and J gave up 0 bases, with 14 bases separating them. The CDR3 contains 16 residues. The germline V gene has CDR1 SGHRS and CDR2 YFSETQ. CDR3 region: CASSLTSLLVSYEQYF. Here the CDR3 DNA reads TGCGCCAGCAGCTTGACTAGCCTGCTCGTCTCCTACGAGCAGTACTTC.

A single count supports this clone. This chain uses TRBV10-3 with TRBJ2-7; D is perhaps TRBD2 (6 bases). The V and J ends lost 4 bases and 0 bases respectively, with 16 bases between them. The CDR3 runs 16 residues. Germline lookup yields CDR1 ENHRY and CDR2 SYGVKD. CDR3 in amino acids: CAISAPPGLSSYEQYF. DNA of the CDR3: TGTGCCATCAGTGCCCCTCCGGGACTGAGCTCCTACGAGCAGTACTTC.

The chain is built from TRBV28 and TRBJ1-1; D is undetermined. The CDR3 is 13 residues long. V lost 6 bases and J 0 bases, leaving 8 bases between the germline ends. Germline assignment: CDR1 MDHEN and CDR2 SYDVKM. The CDR3 protein is CASSPHMNTEAFF. The CDR3 DNA sequence: TGTGCCAGCAGCCCTCATATGAACACTGAAGCTTTCTTT.

This chain connects TRBV2 to TRBJ2-7, with TRBD1 as a possible D gene (6 bases). The V gene's germline CDR1 is SNHLY and CDR2 FYNNEI. V was shortened by 3 bases and J by 3 bases, with 12 bases between the two germline ends. The CDR3 contains 14 residues. The CDR3 DNA sequence: TGTGCCAGCAGTGATTACAGGGAGAGCTACGAGCAGTACTTC. This encodes CASSDYRESYEQYF.

The V call is TRBV7-9, the J call TRBJ1-2, with TRBD1 identical over 12 bases. The CDR3 sequence is 16 residues long. Germline CDR1 reads SEHNR; CDR2 reads FQNEAQ (reference sequence). J was trimmed by 6 bases and V by 1 base; bases with no gene match: 6. CDR3 sequence: CASSLGGTGGAHGYTF. CDR3 nucleotide sequence: TGTGCCAGCAGCTTAGGTGGGACAGGGGGCGCGCATGGCTACACCTTC.

The rearrangement links TRBV11-2 to TRBJ2-5; 12 bases map to TRBD2. Germline lookup yields CDR1 SGHAT and CDR2 FQNNGV. The CDR3 covers 15 residues. The V segment lost 4 bases and the J segment 4 bases; nucleotides outside the gene matches: 4. The CDR3 DNA reads as TGTGCCAGCAGCTCTAGCGGGGGGGCCCGAGAGACCCAGTACTTC. Its protein is CASSSSGGARETQYF.

This chain uses TRBV10-2 with TRBJ1-4, with D perhaps TRBD1 (6 bases). The CDR3 has 17 amino acids. V lost 5 bases, J lost 4 bases, and 20 bases lay in between. The V gene's germline CDR1 is WSHSY and CDR2 SAAADI. CDR3 region: CASSRNPGDPVNEKLFF. The CDR3 nucleotides read TGCGCCAGCAGTAGGAACCCAGGGGACCCGGTTAATGAAAAACTGTTTTTT.

V and J are TRBV4-1 and TRBJ2-2; unclear D gene. The V gene lost 0 bases and the J gene lost 5 bases, with 19 bases spanning the gap. The CDR3 is 18 amino acids. The germline V gene has CDR1 MGHRA and CDR2 YSYEKL. Here the CDR3 DNA reads TGCGCCAGCAGCCAAGAACCACGCTCCTATGAAGGGACCGGGGAGCTGTTTTTT. Translation: CASSQEPRSYEGTGELFF.

V and J are TRBV2 and TRBJ2-7; 10 nucleotides align to TRBD2. The CDR3 sequence is 16 residues long. Germline CDR1 is SNHLY and CDR2 is FYNNEI. Germline trimming cut 4 bases from V and 4 bases from J; bases unmatched to any gene: 10. CDR3 in amino acids: CASSAGTGLAAYEQYF. CDR3 DNA sequence: TGTGCCAGCAGTGCGGGAACTGGACTAGCGGCGTACGAGCAGTACTTC.

The chain uses TRBV13 and TRBJ2-1; 8 positions match TRBD2. V lost 4 bases and J lost 10; bases outside the gene matches: 9. Germline V gene lookup returns CDR1 PRHDT and CDR2 FYEKMQ (reference sequence). The CDR3 consists of 14 residues. CDR3 DNA sequence: TGTGCCAGCAGCTCTAGCGGGCTCGGGGAGGAGCAGTTCTTC. Residues: CASSSSGLGEEQFF. Full variable domain (outside the CDR3, taken from reference TRBV13 and TRBJ2-1): AAGVIQSPRHLIKEKRETATLKCYPIPRHDTVYWYQQGPGQDPQFLISFYEKMQSDKGSIPDRFSAQQFSDYHSELNMSSLELGDSALYFCASSSSGLGEEQFFGPGTRLTVL.

The chain couples TRBV7-9 to TRBJ2-7; D remains unclear. The germline V and J ends were trimmed by 4 bases and 5 bases, with 12 bases remaining between them. This CDR3 is 13 amino acids long. CDR1 SEHNR and CDR2 FQNEAQ come from the germline V gene (reference sequence). The CDR3 DNA follows: TGTGCCAGCAGCTCCGGAGAGGTCGACGAGCAGTACTTC. Translating gives CASSSGEVDEQYF.

The J gene is TRBJ1-6, the V gene TRBV6-1; 8 nucleotides match TRBD1. The J segment lost 13 bases and the V segment lost 3 bases, leaving 11 bases of the junction unmatched. Germline V gives CDR1 MNHNS, CDR2 SASEGT. The CDR3 loop spans 15 amino acids. CDR3 loop: CASSDMTGAIPPLHF. The CDR3 DNA follows: TGTGCCAGCAGTGATATGACAGGGGCCATCCCGCCCCTCCACTTT.

This clone was found once. CDR3: CASNGVLEETQYF. Here the CDR3 DNA reads TGTGCCAGCAACGGGGTCCTAGAGGAGACCCAGTACTTC. The V and J genes are TRBV5-6 and TRBJ2-5, with a possible D match to TRBD2 (5 bases). The ends were cut back, 6 bases at V and 5 bases at J, with 14 bases in the middle. This CDR3 is built from 13 residues. In germline, CDR1 is SGHDT, CDR2 YYEEEE. Using reference TRBV5-6 and TRBJ2-5 for the parts outside the CDR3, the full variable domain is DAGVTQSPTHLIKTRGQQVTLRCSPKSGHDTVSWYQQALGQGPQFIFQYYEEEERQRGNFPDRFSGHQFPNYSSELNVNALLLGDSALYLCASNGVLEETQYFGPGTRLLVL.

This CDR3 reads CAICQDGKYEQYF. The CDR3 DNA sequence: TGTGCCATCTGTCAGGACGGCAAATACGAGCAGTACTTC. The chain has TRBV27 and TRBJ2-7; no definite D call. CDR1 and CDR2 (germline): MNHEY, SMNVEV (reference sequence). The CDR3 covers 13 residues. Trimming stripped 10 bases from V and 4 bases from J, with 17 bases between.

The CDR3 DNA sequence: TGCAGCGTATTTAGCGGGACCGAGCCAGAGACCCAGTACTTC. Translating it yields CSVFSGTEPETQYF. The chain links TRBV29-1 to TRBJ2-5; TRBD2 matches at 8 bases. Trimming took 6 bases from V and 4 from J; bases not matched to a gene: 10. This CDR3 has 14 residues. Germline values: CDR1 SQVTM, CDR2 ANQGSEA. The entire variable domain, with the rest obtained from reference TRBV29-1 and TRBJ2-5, is as follows: SAVISQKPSRDICQRGTSLTIQCQVDSQVTMMFWYRQQPGQSLTLIATANQGSEATYESGFVIDKFPISRPNLTFSTLTVSNMSPEDSSIYLCSVFSGTEPETQYFGPGTRLLVL.

This sequence joins TRBV9 and TRBJ2-5; 10 nucleotides line up with TRBD1. Unmatched junction bases numbered 5, after V lost 0 bases and J lost 0 bases. This CDR3 has 17 residues. Looked up from germline, CDR1 is SGDLS and CDR2 is YYNGEE. The CDR3 nucleotides are TGTGCCAGCAGCGTAGAAGACAGGGGGCTAGACCAAGAGACCCAGTACTTC. This codes for CASSVEDRGLDQETQYF. Filled out from reference TRBV9 and TRBJ2-5, the complete variable domain reads DSGVTQTPKHLITATGQRVTLRCSPRSGDLSVYWYQQSLDQGLQFLIQYYNGEERAKGNILERFSAQQFPDLHSELNLSSLELGDSALYFCASSVEDRGLDQETQYFGPGTRLLVL.

The chain combines TRBV2 with TRBJ2-7; TRBD1 is a possible D gene (7 bases). Germline V gene data show CDR1 as SNHLY and CDR2 as FYNNEI. V was trimmed by 6 bases and J by 0 bases, leaving 12 bases between them. The CDR3 spans 14 residues. The CDR3 DNA sequence: TGTGCCAGCAGGGAGGGGGACAGCTCCTACGAGCAGTACTTC. Protein: CASREGDSSYEQYF.

V and J are TRBV5-6 and TRBJ2-4; D unclear. The length of the CDR3 is 12 residues. Trimming pared 3 bases from V and 6 bases from J, leaving 7 bases between. The germline gives CDR1 SGHDT, CDR2 YYEEEE. CDR3 sequence (DNA): TGTGCCAGCAGCTCCCTAGGAAACATTCAGTACTTC. Amino acids: CASSSLGNIQYF.

The chain has TRBV19 and TRBJ2-7; 8 bases align to TRBD2. The CDR3 is made up of 14 amino acids. Germline V gives CDR1 LNHDA, CDR2 SQIVND (reference sequence). V lost 4 bases and J lost 4; bases outside the gene matches: 6. CDR3 coding DNA: TGTGCCAGTAGTACTTATACTAGCGGATACGAGCAGTACTTC. Translating gives CASSTYTSGYEQYF.

The V and J genes are TRBV13 and TRBJ2-1; 8 bases align to TRBD1. V dropped 2 bases and J dropped 8; count of bases not matched to a gene: 2. This CDR3 has 13 residues. Germline V gives CDR1 PRHDT, CDR2 FYEKMQ (reference sequence). The CDR3 region has the DNA TGTGCCAGCAGCTTACAGGGGGCGGATGAGCAGTTCTTC. Translating it yields CASSLQGADEQFF.

CDR3 protein: CASSYPLEVQTYEQYF. The CDR3 DNA follows: TGTGCCAGCAGTTACCCATTAGAAGTCCAGACCTACGAGCAGTACTTC. This sequence joins TRBV6-6 and TRBJ2-7; D is undetermined. V lost 2 bases, J lost 2 bases, and 16 bases lay in between. CDR1 and CDR2 (germline): MNHNY, SVGAGI (reference sequence). The CDR3 sequence is 16 residues long.